The rows below give T cell receptor beta chains drawn from one sample of a study of identical twins. TCRdb processed the 5' RACE reads anew with MiXCR; each CDR3 protein has one entry. The table lists 550,000 to 700,000 distinct CDR3 sequences, about 20% of them singletons. In addition, the sample was reused for a study of T cells expressing NK-cell markers.

Sample: PBMCs. These receptors came from a woman under 30 in good health. The conserved cysteine and the conserved F or W are not part of the CDR3 here.

v_gene | CDR3aa
TRBV29-1 | SVEGRDHEVDTQY
TRBV20-1 | SASTAKPYEQY
TRBV29-1 | STRDGGRTDTQY
TRBV18 | ASSYSWESGANVLT
TRBV6-1 | ASSEAPTDTQY
TRBV20-1 | SARVRGRESNEQF
TRBV20-1 | SASVRGAYEQY
TRBV5-1 | ASSLGRAGDTQY
TRBV14 | ASSQGTNRWWEQY
TRBV29-1 | SVRTGDTQY
TRBV28 | ASSGGLYYNEQF
TRBV7-2 | ASSSRTSGRGDTQY
TRBV20-1 | SAGRYYNIQY
TRBV7-8 | ASSLVGRGRSYNEQF
TRBV20-1 | SASSAGRGTDTQY
TRBV7-2 | ASSLEGGVYQPQH
TRBV7-9 | ASSLTGATGELF
TRBV6-1 | ASSTRTSGAYEQY
TRBV20-1 | SARAGGPGDTQY
TRBV12-3/TRBV12-4 | ASTIGGGLSYNEQF
TRBV7-9 | ASSKGATEADEQF
TRBV20-1 | SARDQGRGTDTQY
TRBV14 | ASSQVRGEVYNEQF
TRBV6-1 | ASISDRGYGYT
TRBV20-1 | SARGAGQNTGELF
TRBV5-1 | ASSLVLGSDEQY
TRBV20-1 | SARGGISSYNEQF
TRBV7-9 | ASSLEMKRGRNGYT
TRBV20-1 | SAQLAGGRSTDTQY
TRBV6-1 | ASVKGARNTGELF
TRBV9 | ASSLMDGETQY
TRBV6-4 | ASSSDTLDTQY
TRBV15 | ATSRGQGMDGYT
TRBV9 | ASSVASISGELF
TRBV6-6 | ASKGPAQDTQY